The TCR beta chain described here comes from a study of blood T cell repertoires in COVID-19. Study as a whole: Samples came from the United States, Italy and Spain, spanning acute and convalescent COVID-19.

Assay used: immunoSEQ multiplex PCR; TCRdb lists only in-frame clones, some missing. The repertoire has some 200,000 clones, just over 85% of them found once; the top ten carry 5.5% to 7%. The V gene's germline CDR1 is MNHEY and CDR2 SVGAGI. The length of the CDR3 is 15 residues. The V gene lost 5 bases and the J gene lost 4 bases, with 12 bases spanning the gap. Material for sequencing was peripheral blood. V gene TRBV6-5 combines with J gene TRBJ1-6, with D unresolved. This receptor was identified in a man at least 80 years old with acute or convalescent COVID-19. In DNA, the CDR3 is TGTGCCAGCAGTAACATACGCTCGTATAATTCACCCCTCCACTTT. It encodes CASSNIRSYNSPLHF.